This TCR beta chain was recorded in a study of metastatic and nonmetastatic thyroid tumors. Study-level background: Across peripheral blood and tumor or nodule tissue samples taken from malignant and benign thyroid patients, the repertoires were compared with one another.

Via MiXCR, TCRdb re-called the PCR reads. The table includes roughly 36,000 clones, roughly 26% detected once. Patients had received no treatment of any kind before thyroid surgery. The ends lost 6 bases at V and 4 bases at J; junction bases unmatched: 10. This CDR3 region has 15 residues. Looked up from germline, CDR1 is MDHEN and CDR2 is SYDVKM. This clone was seen many times. The clonotype originates from a female donor with papillary thyroid cancer or a benign thyroid nodule (not recorded which). Some clones in this sample may be carry-over from other donors' samples. The chain couples TRBV28 to TRBJ2-7; 9 positions agree with TRBD2. The sequenced sample consisted of blood. The CDR3 is CASSPVAGVGYEQYF. CDR3 DNA: TGTGCCAGCAGCCCGGTAGCGGGAGTGGGGTACGAGCAGTACTTC.